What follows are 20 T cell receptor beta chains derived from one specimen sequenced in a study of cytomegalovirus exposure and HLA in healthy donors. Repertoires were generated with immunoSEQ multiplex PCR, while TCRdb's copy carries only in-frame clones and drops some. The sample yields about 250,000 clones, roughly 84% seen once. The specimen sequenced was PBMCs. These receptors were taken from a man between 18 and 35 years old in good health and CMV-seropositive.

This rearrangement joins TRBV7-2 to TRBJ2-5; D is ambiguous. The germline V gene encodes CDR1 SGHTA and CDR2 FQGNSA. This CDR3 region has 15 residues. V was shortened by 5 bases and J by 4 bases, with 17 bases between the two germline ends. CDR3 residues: CASSPTAGEGETQYF. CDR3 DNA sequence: TGTGCCAGCAGCCCTACGGCAGGCGAAGGAGAGACCCAGTACTTC.

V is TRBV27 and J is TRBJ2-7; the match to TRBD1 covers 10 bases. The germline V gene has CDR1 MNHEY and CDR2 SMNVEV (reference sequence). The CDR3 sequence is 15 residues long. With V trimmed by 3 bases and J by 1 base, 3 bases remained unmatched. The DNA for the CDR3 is TGTGCCAGCAGTTTGGGACAGGGGACGTCCTACGAGCAGTACTTC. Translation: CASSLGQGTSYEQYF.

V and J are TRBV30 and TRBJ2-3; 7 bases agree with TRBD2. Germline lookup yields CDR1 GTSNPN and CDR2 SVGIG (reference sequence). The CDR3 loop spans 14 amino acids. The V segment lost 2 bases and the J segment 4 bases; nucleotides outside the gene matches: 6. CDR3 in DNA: TGTGCCTGGAGTCTGGGGCGGGAGTCAGATACGCAGTATTTT. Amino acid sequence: CAWSLGRESDTQYF.

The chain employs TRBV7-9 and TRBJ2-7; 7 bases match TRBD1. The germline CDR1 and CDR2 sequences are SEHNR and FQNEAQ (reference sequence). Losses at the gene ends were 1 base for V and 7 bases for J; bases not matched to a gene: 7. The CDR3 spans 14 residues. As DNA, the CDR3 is TGTGCCAGCAGCTTAGTACAGGGGTTTGGGGAGCAGTACTTC. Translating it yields CASSLVQGFGEQYF.

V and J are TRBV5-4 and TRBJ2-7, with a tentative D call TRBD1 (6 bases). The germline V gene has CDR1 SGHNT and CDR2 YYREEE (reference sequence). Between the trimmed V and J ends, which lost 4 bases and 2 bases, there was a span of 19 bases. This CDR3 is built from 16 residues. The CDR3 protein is CASSPGTTGPTYEQYF. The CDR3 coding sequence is TGTGCCAGCAGCCCGGGTACGACAGGTCCCACCTACGAGCAGTACTTC.

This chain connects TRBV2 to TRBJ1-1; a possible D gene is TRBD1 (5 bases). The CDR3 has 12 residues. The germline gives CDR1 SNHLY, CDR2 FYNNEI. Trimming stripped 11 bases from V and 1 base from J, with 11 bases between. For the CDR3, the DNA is TGTGCCTGGATGACAGCGAACACTGAAGCTTTCTTT. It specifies CAWMTANTEAFF.

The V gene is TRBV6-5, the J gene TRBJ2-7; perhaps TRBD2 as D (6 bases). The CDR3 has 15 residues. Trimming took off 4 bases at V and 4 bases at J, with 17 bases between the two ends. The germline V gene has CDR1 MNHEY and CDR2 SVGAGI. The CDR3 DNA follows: TGTGCCAGCAGTTTCCGGGACTCCGAGGGGTACGAGCAGTACTTC. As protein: CASSFRDSEGYEQYF.

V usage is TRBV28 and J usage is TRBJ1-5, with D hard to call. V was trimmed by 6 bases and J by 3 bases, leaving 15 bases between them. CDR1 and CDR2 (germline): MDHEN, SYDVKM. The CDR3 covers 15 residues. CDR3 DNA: TGTGCCAGCAGGACTCTTGGGGATTTCAATCAGCCCCAGCATTTT. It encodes CASRTLGDFNQPQHF.

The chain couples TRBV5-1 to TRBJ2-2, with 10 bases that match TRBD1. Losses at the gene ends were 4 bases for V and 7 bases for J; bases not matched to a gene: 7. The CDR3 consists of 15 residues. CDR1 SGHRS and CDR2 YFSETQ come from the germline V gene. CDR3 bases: TGCGCCAGCAGCCGCCGGGACAGGGGTGACGGGGAGCTGTTTTTT. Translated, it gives CASSRRDRGDGELFF.

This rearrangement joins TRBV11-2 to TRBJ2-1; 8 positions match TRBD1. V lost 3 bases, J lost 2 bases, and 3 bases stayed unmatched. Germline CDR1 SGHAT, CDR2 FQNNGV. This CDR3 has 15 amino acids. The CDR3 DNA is TGTGCCAGCAGCTTGGGACAGGCGGCCTACAATGAGCAGTTCTTC. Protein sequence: CASSLGQAAYNEQFF.

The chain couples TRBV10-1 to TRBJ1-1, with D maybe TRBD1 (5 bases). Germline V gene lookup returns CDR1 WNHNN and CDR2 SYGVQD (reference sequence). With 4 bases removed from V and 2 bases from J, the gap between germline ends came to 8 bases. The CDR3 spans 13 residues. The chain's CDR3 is CASSGQSNTEAFF. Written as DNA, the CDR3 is TGCGCCAGCAGTGGACAGAGTAACACTGAAGCTTTCTTT.

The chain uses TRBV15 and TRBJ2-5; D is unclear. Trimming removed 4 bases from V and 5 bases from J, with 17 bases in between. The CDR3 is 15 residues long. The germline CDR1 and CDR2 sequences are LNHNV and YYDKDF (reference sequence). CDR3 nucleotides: TGTGCCACCAGCAAAACCACAGTGCGCGGCGAGACCCAGTACTTC. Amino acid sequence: CATSKTTVRGETQYF.

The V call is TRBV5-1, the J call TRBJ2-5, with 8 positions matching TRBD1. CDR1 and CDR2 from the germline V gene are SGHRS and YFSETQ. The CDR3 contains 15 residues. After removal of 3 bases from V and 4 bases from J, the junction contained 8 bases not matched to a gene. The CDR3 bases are TGCGCCAGCAGCTCTCGGACAGGGCCGGGAGAGACCCAGTACTTC. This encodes CASSSRTGPGETQYF. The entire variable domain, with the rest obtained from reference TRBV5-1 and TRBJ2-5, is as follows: KAGVTQTPRYLIKTRGQQVTLSCSPISGHRSVSWYQQTPGQGLQFLFEYFSETQRNKGNFPGRFSGRQFSNSRSEMNVSTLELGDSALYLCASSSRTGPGETQYFGPGTRLLVL.

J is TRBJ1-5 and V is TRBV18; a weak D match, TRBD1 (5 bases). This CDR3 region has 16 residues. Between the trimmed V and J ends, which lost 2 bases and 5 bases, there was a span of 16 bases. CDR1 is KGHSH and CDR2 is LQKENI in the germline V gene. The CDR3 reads CASSPAGTPTYQPQHF. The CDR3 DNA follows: TGTGCCAGCTCACCAGCCGGGACTCCTACCTATCAGCCCCAGCATTTT.

Written as DNA, the CDR3 is TGTGCCAGCAGCTTAGGCGGTAGCGGGGTTCTGAGGGAGCAGTACTTC. Protein: CASSLGGSGVLREQYF. The chain employs TRBV7-2 and TRBJ2-7, with TRBD2 identical over 8 bases. Germline loops: CDR1 SGHTA, CDR2 FQGNSA. The CDR3 is 16 amino acids. With 1 base clipped from V and 7 bases from J, the junction kept 12 bases outside the gene matches.

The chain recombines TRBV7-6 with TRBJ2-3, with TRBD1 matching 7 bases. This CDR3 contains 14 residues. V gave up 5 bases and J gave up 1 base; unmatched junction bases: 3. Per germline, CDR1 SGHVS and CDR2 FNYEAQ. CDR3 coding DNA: TGTGCCAGCAGCGCTGGGACAGGCACAGATACGCAGTATTTT. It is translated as CASSAGTGTDTQYF.

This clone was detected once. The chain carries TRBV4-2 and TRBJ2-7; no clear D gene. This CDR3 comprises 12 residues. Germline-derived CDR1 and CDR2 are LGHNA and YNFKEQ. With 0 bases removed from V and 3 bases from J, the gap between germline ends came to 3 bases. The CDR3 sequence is CASSQEGYEQYF. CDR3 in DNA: TGTGCCAGCAGCCAAGAGGGCTACGAGCAGTACTTC.

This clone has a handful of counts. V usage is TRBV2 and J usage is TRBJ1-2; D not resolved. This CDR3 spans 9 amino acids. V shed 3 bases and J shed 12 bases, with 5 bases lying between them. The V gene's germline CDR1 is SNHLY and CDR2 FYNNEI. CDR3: CASSDWDTF. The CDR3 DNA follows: TGTGCCAGCAGTGATTGGGACACCTTC.

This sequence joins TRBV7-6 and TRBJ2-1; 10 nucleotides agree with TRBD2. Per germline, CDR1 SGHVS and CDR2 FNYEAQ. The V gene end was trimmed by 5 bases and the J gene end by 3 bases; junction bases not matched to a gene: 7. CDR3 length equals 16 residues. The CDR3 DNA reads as TGTGCCAGCAGCCAGGGACTAGCGAGGAACTACAATGAGCAGTTCTTC. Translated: CASSQGLARNYNEQFF.

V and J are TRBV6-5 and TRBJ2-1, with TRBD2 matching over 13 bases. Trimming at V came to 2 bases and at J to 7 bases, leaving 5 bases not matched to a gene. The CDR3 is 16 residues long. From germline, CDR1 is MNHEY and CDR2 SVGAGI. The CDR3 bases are TGTGCCAGCAGTTACGGGACTAGCGGGAATTTGAATGAGCAGTTCTTC. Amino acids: CASSYGTSGNLNEQFF.